This entry is about one T cell receptor beta chain. V lost 2 bases to trimming and J lost 5 bases; unmatched junction nucleotides: 4. The germline V gene encodes CDR1 MNHEY and CDR2 SVGEGT. The CDR3 has 16 residues. The entry originates in a study of human T cells and chemical hapten exposure. MiXCR, run by TCRdb on the RACE reads, gives a single entry per CDR3 protein. The sample includes fewer than 300,000 distinct CDR3 sequences, around 9.3% of them seen just once. Time point in this sample: pre-sensitization, week 0. Described treatment: therapeutic diphenylcyclopropenone sensitization with weekly scalp DPC.

The chain recombines TRBV6-2 or TRBV6-3 with TRBJ2-3, with TRBD2 matching over 13 bases. The material sequenced was whole blood, taken in connection with sensitization to the hapten diphenylcyclopropenone (DPC). The receptor was derived from a woman in her thirties or forties with alopecia areata. Some clones in this sample may be carry-over from other donors' samples. This chain's CDR3 is CASSYRTSGGIDTQYF. The CDR3 nucleotides are TGTGCCAGCAGTTACCGGACTAGCGGGGGAATAGATACGCAGTATTTT.